This T cell receptor beta chain came from a study of blood T cell repertoires in COVID-19. Study background: Samples representing acute and convalescent COVID-19 were sourced from the United States, Italy and Spain.

Notes on this clone: In the same sample, other DNA sequences code for this CDR3.

V lost 5 bases and J lost 6; bases outside the gene matches: 8. CDR3 length: 14 amino acids. Looked up from germline, CDR1 is SGHTA and CDR2 is FQGNSA. Study processing details: Counts of nucleated cells, estimated from reference gene primer amplification, were obtained. The data were produced by immunoSEQ multiplex PCR, yet TCRdb's version contains in-frame clones alone and is incomplete. D and trimming were read from the DNA, whereas the V and J calls and clone size are those reported in that table. The repertoire includes around 150,000 clones, 77% of them detected once, and roughly 9% sits in the top ten.

This TCR was sampled from a woman in her 50s with active or convalescent COVID-19. The sample consisted of peripheral blood. J is TRBJ1-2 and V is TRBV7-2; 8 positions agree with TRBD1. DNA of the CDR3: TGTGCCAGCAGCCTGCGAGGACAGGGACATGGCTACACCTTC. This codes for CASSLRGQGHGYTF.